This entry is about one T cell receptor beta chain. The antigen remains undetermined. Primers for the PCR totalled 60 Vbeta and 13 Jbeta. The repertoire was sequenced with immunoSEQ multiplex PCR; TCRdb's copy has only in-frame clones and lacks some. The sample gives roughly 150,000 clones, roughly 80% of which show up once; 3.5% to 5.5% is in the top ten. The data are from a study of cytomegalovirus exposure and HLA in healthy donors. Overall study results and limits: For most subjects, TCR beta sequences were reported to predict HLA-A and HLA-B alleles with accuracy.

V lost 3 bases and J lost 3, with 11 bases in between. The CDR3 has 15 amino acids. CDR1 is KGHSH, CDR2 LQKENI, per germline. This rearrangement joins TRBV18 to TRBJ1-4; D is unresolved. The source is a woman aged 40 to 50 in good health and CMV-seropositive. The sequencing input was PBMCs. Here the CDR3 DNA reads TGTGCCAGCTCACCCCAGGCCATCGCTAATGAAAAACTGTTTTTT. Translating gives CASSPQAIANEKLFF.